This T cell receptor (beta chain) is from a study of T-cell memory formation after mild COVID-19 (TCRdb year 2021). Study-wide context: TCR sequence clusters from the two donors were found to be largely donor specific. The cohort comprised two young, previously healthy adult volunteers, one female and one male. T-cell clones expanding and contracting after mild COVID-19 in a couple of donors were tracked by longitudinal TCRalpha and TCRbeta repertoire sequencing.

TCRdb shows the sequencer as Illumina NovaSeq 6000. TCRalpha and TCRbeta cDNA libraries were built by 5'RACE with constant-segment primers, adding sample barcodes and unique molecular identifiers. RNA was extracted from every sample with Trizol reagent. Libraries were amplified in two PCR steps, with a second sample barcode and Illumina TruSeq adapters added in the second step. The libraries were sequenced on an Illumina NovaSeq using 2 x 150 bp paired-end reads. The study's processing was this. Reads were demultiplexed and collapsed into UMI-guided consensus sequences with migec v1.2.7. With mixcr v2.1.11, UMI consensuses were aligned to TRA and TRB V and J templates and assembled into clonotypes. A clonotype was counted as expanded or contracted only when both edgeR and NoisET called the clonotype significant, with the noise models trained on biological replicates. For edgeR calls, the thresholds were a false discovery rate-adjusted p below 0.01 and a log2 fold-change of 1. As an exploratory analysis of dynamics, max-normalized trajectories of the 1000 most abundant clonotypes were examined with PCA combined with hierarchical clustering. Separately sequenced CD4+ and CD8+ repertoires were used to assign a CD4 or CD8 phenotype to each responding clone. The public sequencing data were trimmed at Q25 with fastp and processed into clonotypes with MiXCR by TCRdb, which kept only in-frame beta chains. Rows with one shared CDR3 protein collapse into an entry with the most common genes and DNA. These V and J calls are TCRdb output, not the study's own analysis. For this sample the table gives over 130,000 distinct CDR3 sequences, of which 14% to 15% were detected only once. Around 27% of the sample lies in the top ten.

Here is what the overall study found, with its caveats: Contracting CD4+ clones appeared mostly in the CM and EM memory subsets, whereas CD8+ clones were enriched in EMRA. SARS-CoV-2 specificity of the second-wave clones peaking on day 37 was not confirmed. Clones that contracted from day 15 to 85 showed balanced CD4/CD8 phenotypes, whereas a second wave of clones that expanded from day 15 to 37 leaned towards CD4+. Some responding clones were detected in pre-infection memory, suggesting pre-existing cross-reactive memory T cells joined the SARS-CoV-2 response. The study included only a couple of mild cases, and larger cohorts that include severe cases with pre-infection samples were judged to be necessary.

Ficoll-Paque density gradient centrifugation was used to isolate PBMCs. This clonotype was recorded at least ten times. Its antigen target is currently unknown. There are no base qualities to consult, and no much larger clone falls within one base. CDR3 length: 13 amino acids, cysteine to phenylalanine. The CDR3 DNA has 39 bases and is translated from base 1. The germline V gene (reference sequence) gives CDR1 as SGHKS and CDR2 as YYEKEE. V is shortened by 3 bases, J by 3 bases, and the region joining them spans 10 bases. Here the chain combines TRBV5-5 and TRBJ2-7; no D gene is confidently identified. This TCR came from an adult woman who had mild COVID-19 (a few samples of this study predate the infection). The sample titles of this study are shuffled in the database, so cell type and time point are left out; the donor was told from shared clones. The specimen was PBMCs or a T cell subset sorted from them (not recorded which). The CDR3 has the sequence CASSSWTGYEQYF. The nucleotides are TGTGCCAGCAGCTCCTGGACGGGCTACGAGCAGTACTTC.